This entry lists 10 T cell receptor beta chains sequenced from one sample in a study of shared clonotypes between healthy human individuals. Data came from immunoSEQ multiplex PCR; TCRdb stores just in-frame clones and leaves some out. This sample has some 2 million clones, with over 85% found just once. Naive CD8 cells were CD45RO-negative, positively selected for CCR7, excluding terminally differentiated effector memory CD45RA+ cells. The sequenced material came from naive CD8+ T cells sorted from blood. The receptors were gathered from a man between 18 and 35 years old in good health.

V gene TRBV9 combines with J gene TRBJ2-7, with 10 bases lining up with TRBD1. J lost 6 bases, V lost 0 bases, and 9 bases had no gene match. The CDR3 is 16 residues long. CDR1 is SGDLS, CDR2 YYNGEE, per germline. The CDR3 coding sequence is TGTGCCAGCAGCGTAGGCCCGGGACAGGGGATGGGCGAGCAGTACTTC. It encodes CASSVGPGQGMGEQYF.

Regarding this clone: The same CDR3 can be traced to other DNA sequences in this sample. The chain joins TRBV4-1 to TRBJ2-7, with D maybe TRBD2 (6 bases). Germline loops: CDR1 MGHRA, CDR2 YSYEKL. Trimming cost V 1 base and J 2 bases, with 15 bases left between them. The CDR3 runs 16 residues. The CDR3 region is CASSQGGTGSPYEQYF. The CDR3 DNA follows: TGCGCCAGCAGCCAAGGTGGGACTGGTAGCCCCTACGAGCAGTACTTC.

The chain has TRBV6-5 and TRBJ2-7, with 8 bases that match TRBD1. Germline CDR1 is MNHEY and CDR2 is SVGAGI. Unmatched junction bases numbered 4, after V lost 2 bases and J lost 4 bases. The CDR3 has 14 amino acids. In nucleotides, the CDR3 is TGTGCCAGCAGTTACAACGACAGGGGTTACGAGCAGTACTTC. This encodes CASSYNDRGYEQYF.

As concerns this clone: At one end, the junction sequence differs from germline, possibly due to a read error. This chain links TRBV7-7 with TRBJ2-1; tentatively, D is TRBD2 (5 bases). The CDR3 contains 16 residues. Germline V CDR1 and CDR2: SSHAT, FNYEAQ (reference sequence). This CDR3 reads CASSLSMSGTYNEQFF. In nucleotides, the CDR3 is TGTGCTAGCAGCTTATCAATGAGCGGAACCTACAATGAGCAGTTCTTC.

The rearrangement links TRBV9 to TRBJ2-7; possible D gene TRBD2, 5 bases. The V end lost 0 bases, the J end lost 0 bases, and 10 bases lay between the germline ends. This CDR3 comprises 15 residues. Per the germline V gene, CDR1 is SGDLS and CDR2 is YYNGEE. The CDR3 nucleotides are TGTGCCAGCAGCGTAGAAGGCGGAGGCTCCTACGAGCAGTACTTC. It codes for CASSVEGGGSYEQYF.

The chain has TRBV5-6 and TRBJ2-2; 8 bases are shared with TRBD1. The J segment lost 0 bases and the V segment lost 4 bases, leaving 11 bases of the junction unmatched. The CDR3 runs to 18 residues. Germline V gene lookup returns CDR1 SGHDT and CDR2 YYEEEE. CDR3 amino acids: CASSPLSQQGANTGELFF. The CDR3 DNA sequence: TGTGCCAGCAGCCCCCTCAGCCAACAGGGGGCGAACACCGGGGAGCTGTTTTTT.

The J gene is TRBJ2-7, the V gene TRBV7-9; no clear D. The CDR3 contains 11 residues. CDR1 SEHNR and CDR2 FQNEAQ come from the germline V gene (reference sequence). Trimming stripped 5 bases from V and 3 bases from J, with 5 bases between. CDR3 nucleotides: TGTGCCAGCAGCCAACACTACGAGCAGTACTTC. As protein: CASSQHYEQYF.

CDR3 amino acids: CASSDPGQETQYF. DNA of the CDR3: TGCGCCAGCAGTGATCCCGGGCAAGAGACCCAGTACTTC. This sequence joins TRBV10-2 and TRBJ2-5; D remains unclear. CDR1 and CDR2 (germline): WSHSY, SAAADI. CDR3 size: 13 residues. Deletions cut 3 bases from V and 2 bases from J, with 7 bases between.

The rearrangement joins TRBV27 to TRBJ1-5; D is unresolved. Germline lookup yields CDR1 MNHEY and CDR2 SMNVEV (reference sequence). V was cut by 1 base and J by 6 bases, with 13 bases left in between. This CDR3 is 15 amino acids long. As DNA, the CDR3 is TGTGCCAGCAGTTTATACGGTACCTCGAGTCAGCCCCAGCATTTT. Its translation: CASSLYGTSSQPQHF.

The CDR3 spells CSFVGETQYF. CDR3 DNA sequence: TGCAGCTTTGTGGGAGAGACCCAGTACTTC. The rearrangement links TRBV20-1 to TRBJ2-5; D unresolved. The CDR3 covers 10 residues. In germline, CDR1 is DFQATT, CDR2 SNEGSKA (reference sequence).